These 22 T cell receptor beta chains originate from one sample sequenced in a study of shared clonotypes between healthy human individuals (dated by TCRdb to 2019 to 2021). The library was generated by the immunoSEQ multiplex PCR assay. Here the immuneACCESS table is served through TCRdb, limited to in-frame sequences with V and J called. Missing clones are a known gap in these copies; in checked studies unresolved V genes cover under half, and the rest lacks a known reason. The sample table shows approximately 1.1 million clones, and about 84% are seen once. Of the sample, 0.4% to 0.55% is held by the ten largest clones. Sequences were obtained from memory CD4+ T cells from PBMCs. Taken with the paper, the label for cell subset or site translates to: CD45RA-negative fraction. These receptors originate from a man aged 18 to 35 in good health. Some clones in this sample may be carry-over from other donors' samples.

The gene calls are TRBV9 and TRBJ2-7, with a weak D call TRBD2 (5 bases). V lost 0 bases to trimming and J lost 0 bases, with 7 bases between them. This CDR3 comprises 14 residues. Germline values: CDR1 SGDLS, CDR2 YYNGEE. The CDR3 DNA reads TGTGCCAGCAGCGTAGGGACTCGCTCCTACGAGCAGTACTTC. Translating it yields CASSVGTRSYEQYF.

This clone was observed a single time. This chain uses TRBV28 with TRBJ1-5; tentative D call: TRBD1 (5 bases). Trimming cost V 11 bases and J 0 bases, with 11 bases left between them. In germline, CDR1 is MDHEN, CDR2 SYDVKM. The CDR3 totals 13 residues. As DNA, the CDR3 is TGTGCCCAGGGCGGGCATAGCAATCAGCCCCAGCATTTT. It is translated as CAQGGHSNQPQHF.

The chain uses TRBV12-5 and TRBJ2-1, with 11 bases matching TRBD2. Germline V gene data show CDR1 as LGHNT and CDR2 as FRNRAP. The CDR3 extends over 18 amino acids. After removal of 4 bases from V and 2 bases from J, the junction contained 10 bases not matched to a gene. In DNA, the CDR3 is TGTGCTAGTGGTTCCACCGCATTAGCGGGAGGGGCCTACAATGAGCAGTTCTTC. As protein: CASGSTALAGGAYNEQFF. Looking up the rest from reference TRBV12-5 and TRBJ2-1 gives the full variable domain: DARVTQTPRHKVTEMGQEVTMRCQPILGHNTVFWYRQTMMQGLELLAYFRNRAPLDDSGMPKDRFSAEMPDATLATLKIQPSEPRDSAVYFCASGSTALAGGAYNEQFFGPGTRLTVL.

The V gene is TRBV5-1, the J gene TRBJ2-2; 11 nucleotides match TRBD2. The germline V gene encodes CDR1 SGHRS and CDR2 YFSETQ. The CDR3 is 16 residues long. After removal of 4 bases from V and 5 bases from J, the junction contained 7 bases not matched to a gene. The CDR3 here is CASSAVAGGHTGELFF. The CDR3 DNA sequence: TGCGCCAGCAGCGCTGTAGCGGGAGGGCATACCGGGGAGCTGTTTTTT.

The sample holds a few counts of this clone. The chain has TRBV5-4 and TRBJ2-3, with D possibly being TRBD1 or TRBD2 (5 bases each). Trimming pared 4 bases from V and 2 bases from J, leaving 17 bases between. The CDR3 is 16 amino acids. CDR1 is SGHNT and CDR2 is YYREEE in the germline V gene (reference sequence). The CDR3 DNA reads as TGTGCCAGCAGCCCCCGGCGTGGGGGTCCCACAGATACGCAGTATTTT. It encodes CASSPRRGGPTDTQYF. Supplemented by reference TRBV5-4 and TRBJ2-3, the full variable domain reads ETGVTQSPTHLIKTRGQQVTLRCSSQSGHNTVSWYQQALGQGPQFIFQYYREEENGRGNFPPRFSGLQFPNYSSELNVNALELDDSALYLCASSPRRGGPTDTQYFGPGTRLTVL.

The chain couples TRBV5-4 to TRBJ2-1; 9 bases map to TRBD2. V dropped 9 bases and J dropped 3; count of bases not matched to a gene: 4. The CDR3 totals 13 residues. Germline V gives CDR1 SGHNT, CDR2 YYREEE (reference sequence). The CDR3 here is CATGTSSYNEQFF. The CDR3 DNA is TGTGCCACCGGGACTAGCAGCTACAATGAGCAGTTCTTC.

The chain's CDR3 is CASSPWGTAETNGYTF. The CDR3 bases are TGTGCCAGCAGTCCCTGGGGGACAGCGGAAACGAATGGCTACACCTTC. V is TRBV25-1 and J is TRBJ1-2; 7 positions agree with TRBD1. This CDR3 region has 16 residues. Looked up from germline, CDR1 is MGHDK and CDR2 is SYGVNS. V trimming: 5 bases; J trimming: 6 bases; junction bases outside the gene matches: 15.

The chain recombines TRBV18 with TRBJ1-2; tentative D call: TRBD1 (6 bases). The CDR3 consists of 15 residues. Germline loops: CDR1 KGHSH, CDR2 LQKENI. V was trimmed by 3 bases and J by 4 bases, leaving 15 bases between them. As DNA, the CDR3 is TGTGCCAGCTCACCTACCGGACAGATTGTCTATGGCTACACCTTC. Protein sequence: CASSPTGQIVYGYTF.

V gene TRBV6-5 combines with J gene TRBJ1-1, with TRBD1 identical over 8 bases. Germline lookup yields CDR1 MNHEY and CDR2 SVGAGI. The CDR3 has 14 residues. With 1 base clipped from V and 6 bases from J, the junction kept 4 bases outside the gene matches. CDR3 bases: TGTGCCAGCAGTTACTTTACAGGGGGGCCTGAAGCTTTCTTT. This encodes CASSYFTGGPEAFF.

The chain combines TRBV27 with TRBJ1-1, with D tentatively TRBD1 (5 bases). This CDR3 has 14 residues. Germline CDR1 MNHEY, CDR2 SMNVEV (reference sequence). V shed 5 bases and J shed 5 bases, with 15 bases lying between them. CDR3 sequence: CASSPGGGWTEAFF. The DNA for the CDR3 is TGTGCCAGCAGTCCTGGTGGGGGGTGGACTGAAGCTTTCTTT.

This clone was seen a handful of times. J is TRBJ1-3 and V is TRBV6-8, with a tentative D call TRBD1 (6 bases). This CDR3 has 16 residues. V was shortened by 2 bases and J by 0 bases, with 11 bases between the two germline ends. The germline CDR1 and CDR2 sequences are MNHGY and SAAAGT. DNA for the CDR3: TGTGCCAGCAGTTACGGGGGACACCACTCTGGAAACACCATATATTTT. It codes for CASSYGGHHSGNTIYF.

The rearrangement uses TRBV7-9 and TRBJ1-1; D remains unclear. The CDR3 totals 15 residues. Trimming took 2 bases from V and 4 from J, leaving 14 bases between them. Germline V gives CDR1 SEHNR, CDR2 FQNEAQ (reference sequence). The CDR3 DNA reads as TGTGCCAGCAGCTTAATCGGCAGCGGATGCACTGAAGCTTTCTTT. Translation gives CASSLIGSGCTEAFF.

Regarding this clone: At the DNA level, this CDR3 is encoded by other sequences in the same sample as well. J is TRBJ1-1 and V is TRBV6-1; D is possibly TRBD1 (6 bases). The CDR3 has 13 residues. V was clipped by 4 bases and J by 1 base, with 7 bases between them. Germline CDR1 and CDR2: MNHNS and SASEGT. The DNA for the CDR3 is TGTGCCAGCAGTGTAGGGGGGAACACTGAAGCTTTCTTT. Protein sequence: CASSVGGNTEAFF.

There are a few counts of this clone. V usage is TRBV4-1 and J usage is TRBJ1-2, with TRBD1 identical over 7 bases. Looked up from germline, CDR1 is MGHRA and CDR2 is YSYEKL. The CDR3 extends over 15 amino acids. With 1 base clipped from V and 2 bases from J, the junction kept 4 bases outside the gene matches. The CDR3 reads CASSQGQGKNYGYTF. The DNA of the CDR3 is TGCGCCAGCAGCCAAGGACAGGGAAAGAACTATGGCTACACCTTC.

The chain has TRBV5-4 and TRBJ2-3, with 7 bases that match TRBD1. This CDR3 is 16 amino acids long. Unmatched junction bases numbered 10, after V lost 4 bases and J lost 2 bases. Per the germline V gene, CDR1 is SGHNT and CDR2 is YYREEE (reference sequence). For the CDR3, the DNA is TGTGCCAGCAGCACCTACAGGGGCCGCTCCACAGATACGCAGTATTTT. Its translation: CASSTYRGRSTDTQYF.

This clone came up once. The rearrangement links TRBV10-3 to TRBJ2-5; TRBD1 might be the D (5 bases). The CDR3 has 12 amino acids. The germline CDR1 and CDR2 sequences are ENHRY and SYGVKD. The CDR3 protein is CPPDTRGSLQYF. The CDR3 coding sequence is TGTCCCCCCGACACAAGGGGTAGCCTCCAGTACTTC.

This clone was detected only once. This sequence joins TRBV28 and TRBJ2-4; either TRBD1 or TRBD2 may fit D (6 bases each). Germline lookup yields CDR1 MDHEN and CDR2 SYDVKM. Trimming stripped 3 bases from V and 8 bases from J, with 14 bases between. CDR3 length equals 14 residues. Here the CDR3 reads CASSFAGGKYIQYF. CDR3 coding DNA: TGTGCCAGCAGTTTTGCCGGGGGCAAGTACATTCAGTACTTC.

The chain employs TRBV6-1 and TRBJ1-3, with D unclear. The CDR3 contains 13 residues. Germline V gene data show CDR1 as MNHNS and CDR2 as SASEGT. V shed 2 bases and J shed 2 bases, with 4 bases lying between them. DNA of the CDR3: TGTGCCAGCAGTGAAATGACTGGAAACACCATATATTTT. Its protein product is CASSEMTGNTIYF.

V usage is TRBV7-3 and J usage is TRBJ1-1; no clear D gene. The CDR3 has 14 amino acids. Germline CDR1 reads SGHTA; CDR2 reads FQGTGA. V was pared by 0 bases and J by 4 bases, with 9 bases between. The CDR3, as DNA: TGTGCCAGCAGCTTAACCGAGGGCGTCACTGAAGCTTTCTTT. Encoded protein: CASSLTEGVTEAFF.

This chain uses TRBV5-1 with TRBJ1-2; TRBD1 aligns across 7 bases. The germline V gene encodes CDR1 SGHRS and CDR2 YFSETQ. Germline trimming cut 4 bases from V and 2 bases from J; bases unmatched to any gene: 2. The CDR3 length is 13 residues. The CDR3: CASSVDRNYGYTF. CDR3 sequence (DNA): TGCGCCAGCAGCGTGGACAGGAACTATGGCTACACCTTC.

V gene TRBV6-5 combines with J gene TRBJ1-1; maybe TRBD1 (6 bases). This CDR3 region has 14 residues. V shed 2 bases and J shed 4 bases, with 11 bases lying between them. Germline V lookup: CDR1 MNHEY, CDR2 SVGAGI. The chain's CDR3 is CASSYGGPGTEAFF. DNA of the CDR3: TGTGCCAGCAGTTACGGGGGGCCAGGCACTGAAGCTTTCTTT.

The V gene is TRBV6-5, the J gene TRBJ2-7; a possible D gene is TRBD2 (6 bases). CDR1 is MNHEY and CDR2 is SVGAGI in the germline V gene. The CDR3 runs to 15 residues. The V end lost 2 bases, the J end lost 6 bases, and 17 bases lay between the germline ends. CDR3: CASSYDGSEIREQYF. The DNA of the CDR3 is TGTGCCAGCAGTTACGACGGGAGCGAGATCCGCGAGCAGTACTTC.